This T cell receptor (beta chain) was documented in a study of blood T cells in healthy people across ages. Findings and limits, study-wide: Per million T cells, TCR beta diversity dropped about linearly as age rose. When set beside aged donors, long-lived donors presented more naive CD4+ cells and higher diversity.

Germline V CDR1 and CDR2: DFQATT, SNEGSKA (reference sequence). The CDR3 contains 14 residues. The J segment lost 5 bases and the V segment lost 5 bases, leaving 9 bases of the junction unmatched. The sample holds a few counts of this clonotype. Its antigen is as yet unknown. Alongside a J-beta primer mix, a sample-barcoded 5' primer served in a second PCR lasting about 7 to 12 cycles. Each TCR beta cDNA got a 12-nucleotide random molecular identifier. A single record per CDR3 protein comes from TCRdb applying MiXCR to the 5' RACE reads. Seen here are around 1.5 million distinct CDR3 sequences, about 35% observed once, and the top ten hold approximately 10%.

This TCR derives from a woman in her twenties or thirties in good health. The chain carries TRBV20-1 and TRBJ2-7; 10 bases are a match to TRBD2. Sequencing was done on a sample of blood. CDR3 nucleotides: TGCAGTGCTCCTTCCCTAGCGGGAGCCCACGAGCAGTACTTC. This translates into CSAPSLAGAHEQYF.